This T cell receptor beta chain stems from a study of blood T cell repertoires in COVID-19. As for the study in general: The United States, Italy and Spain were the sources of the acute and convalescent COVID-19 samples. Sources were T cells, B-cell-depleted T cells, or PBMCs; the material itself was cDNA or gDNA.

The V gene's germline CDR1 is SGHTA and CDR2 FQGNSA. The CDR3 contains 17 residues. V trimming: 3 bases; J trimming: 2 bases; junction bases outside the gene matches: 5. In the original processing: For nucleated cells, counts were estimated from reference gene primer amplification. Clones were read by immunoSEQ multiplex PCR, and TCRdb kept only the in-frame ones, dropping some. Clone size and the V and J calls come from that table; the DNA yielded D and trimming. Among approximately 350,000 clones listed, around 91% were seen once. The clonotype comes from a woman aged 18-35 years who had recovered from COVID-19. Sequenced input: peripheral blood. V gene TRBV7-2 combines with J gene TRBJ2-2; 11 bases fit TRBD2. The CDR3 region is CASSLVAGGPNTGELFF. In DNA, the CDR3 is TGTGCCAGCAGCTTGGTAGCGGGAGGGCCAAACACCGGGGAGCTGTTTTTT.